This T cell receptor (beta chain) was captured in a study of T cells in Graves' hyperthyroidism and ophthalmopathy (dated by TCRdb to between 2018 and 2021). For the study in its entirety: Peripheral blood was collected at initial diagnosis, before any treatment. A discovery cohort of about 100 patients, 43 with Graves' ophthalmopathy and 55 to 60 with stable Graves' hyperthyroidism, was used to find distinguishing TCR V-J signatures. Prospective prediction of ophthalmopathy was tested in an independent validation cohort consisting of 18 hyperthyroidism patients and around 16 patients who later progressed to ophthalmopathy. For training and testing, the 100 or so patients in the discovery cohort were randomly divided in a 7:3 ratio. In roughly six Graves' hyperthyroidism patients, the study also compared T-cell repertoires from thyroid tissue with T-cell repertoires from blood. After blood sampling, hyperthyroidism patients were treated with methimazole at a starting dose of 30 mg daily, and ophthalmopathy patients were treated with high-dose intravenous methylprednisolone. TCR Vbeta CDR3 sequencing of 130 to 150 peripheral blood samples (over 40 ophthalmopathy, 75 or so hyperthyroidism and some 17 progressor patients) is reported in the paper. Study-wide conclusions, independent of this receptor: No statistical method was used to fix the sample size in advance, and group allocation was not hidden from the investigators. Most expanded thyroid clonotypes (frequency above 0.001) were also detected in blood, a finding suggesting that blood repertoires may reflect thyroid immune responses. In cross-validation, a model built on a 13 V-J signature told ophthalmopathy apart from stable hyperthyroidism with about 90% sensitivity and around 81% specificity, and in testing the same model reached 80%/75%. In validation, progression to ophthalmopathy was predicted by the model with more than 65% sensitivity and 72% to 85% specificity, a median of around 6.5 months before onset.

This clonotype was recorded many times. The specificity of this receptor is unknown. No base quality values were provided; no much bigger clone lies one nucleotide off. The TCR beta CDR3 regions were amplified from RNA transcripts. The TCR CDR3 was subjected to a first round of RT-PCR using the HTBI primer set and the Qiagen OneStep RT-PCR kit. The libraries were constructed in a second round of multiplex PCR and then size-selected and purified. Sequencing of the libraries was done on an Illumina HiSeq2000 using paired-end 100 bp reads. The authors' analysis ran thus. SOAPnuke was used to process the raw data, with reads discarded if the reads contained adapters or uncalled bases, had a mean Phred below 15, or lacked an exact constant-primer or identifier match. COPE v1.2.5 was used to merge the high-quality paired reads, and each unique nucleotide sequence was defined as a clonotype. MiTCR v1.1 was used to align clonotypes to the IMGT TRBV, TRBD and TRBJ reference segments. The analysis was restricted to V-J combinations with a frequency above 0.0001, which together covered about 99% of the repertoires. A TCS score was defined as the ratio between F50 (clonal expansion) and ExV (chaos), using BLOSUM62-based TCRdist between CDR3 peptides within each V-J. Welch's t-statistics and random forest reduced some 510 V-J features to 13, which were used in a naive Bayes classifier (R e1071). TCRdb cleaned the public reads at Q25 with fastp, built clones with MiXCR and kept in-frame beta chains. One record per CDR3 amino acid sequence lists the most common genes and DNA. The V and J calls shown here were made by TCRdb, not taken from the authors' results. This sample comprises around 250,000 distinct CDR3 sequences, about a sixth of them detected only once. The ten top clones hold 25% to 30% of the sample.

Moderately to severely active disease, a Clinical Activity Score of at least 3, a NOSPECS grade of at least 4, and a duration under 3 months were present in ophthalmopathy patients. Exclusion was applied to patients with uncontrolled infections, other autoimmune diseases, pregnancy or lactation. Diagnoses were established on the basis of clinical symptoms, serum thyroxine and TRAb, thyroid ultrasound, and orbital computed tomography. Ficoll-Paque density gradient centrifugation was used to isolate PBMCs from about 10 ml of fresh peripheral blood. Total RNA was extracted using Trizol reagent, and RNA quality was assessed on an Agilent 2100 Bioanalyzer. Spanning cysteine to phenylalanine, the CDR3 consists of 16 amino acids. Only the CDR3 DNA stays, 48 bases, in frame from base 1. The germline V gene yields LGHNA for CDR1 and YSLEER for CDR2. V loses 0 bases of germline sequence and J loses 4 bases, and the interval between the two ends is 13 bases.

The clonotype comes from a woman under 30 with Graves' ophthalmopathy. The V and J segments used are TRBV4-3 and TRBJ2-1, and perhaps TRBD2 as D gene, on 6 matching bases. Sequences were obtained from blood. The CDR3 is CASSQEGLARYNEQFF. At the DNA level, the sequence is TGCGCCAGCAGCCAAGAAGGGCTAGCGCGATACAATGAGCAGTTCTTC.